Each of the 13 T cell receptor beta chains below was sequenced from the same sample in a study of T cell responses to AZD1222 COVID-19 vaccine. The protocol was immunoSEQ multiplex PCR, while the TCRdb copy is restricted to in-frame clones and leaves out a portion. The table shows about 150,000 clones, with around nine tenths occurring only once. This sample comprised peripheral blood, obtained on day 0 of AZD1222 vaccination. Receptor source: an adult in good health.

The chain couples TRBV6-5 to TRBJ2-1, with 9 bases aligning to TRBD1. The CDR3 runs to 14 residues. Germline V gives CDR1 MNHEY, CDR2 SVGAGI. With 7 bases clipped from V and 7 bases from J, the junction kept 8 bases outside the gene matches. Here the CDR3 reads CASMRDRAVNEQFF. The CDR3 DNA reads TGTGCCAGCATGCGGGACAGGGCAGTAAATGAGCAGTTCTTC.

DNA for the CDR3: TGTGCCAGCCGGCCAGGGATGAACACTGAAGCTTTCTTT. This codes for CASRPGMNTEAFF. This sequence joins TRBV25-1 and TRBJ1-1; perhaps TRBD1 as D (5 bases). V was shortened by 8 bases and J by 0 bases, with 10 bases between the two germline ends. The CDR3 consists of 13 residues. The germline CDR1 and CDR2 sequences are MGHDK and SYGVNS.

The sample holds one count of this clone. The chain couples TRBV28 to TRBJ2-3; D ambiguous. CDR3 length: 13 residues. Germline V gives CDR1 MDHEN, CDR2 SYDVKM. The V end was cut by 6 bases, the J end by 3 bases, with 10 bases between. The chain's CDR3 is CASRDLLTDTQYF. The CDR3, as DNA: TGTGCCAGCAGAGATCTCCTTACAGATACGCAGTATTTT. Full variable domain (rest looked up from reference TRBV28 and TRBJ2-3): DVKVTQSSRYLVKRTGEKVFLECVQDMDHENMFWYRQDPGLGLRLIYFSYDVKMKEKGDIPEGYSVSREKKERFSLILESASTNQTSMYLCASRDLLTDTQYFGPGTRLTVL.

This clone was detected only a few times. V is TRBV4-2 and J is TRBJ2-6, with D possibly matching TRBD1 (5 bases). V was cut by 2 bases and J by 0 bases, with 23 bases left in between. The CDR3 sequence is 21 residues long. From germline, CDR1 is LGHNA and CDR2 YNFKEQ. The CDR3 DNA is TGTGCCAGCAGCCAATATCGGACGCGAAGACAGTTCGGCTCTGGGGCCAACGTCCTGACTTTC. Translated: CASSQYRTRRQFGSGANVLTF.

This rearrangement joins TRBV7-9 to TRBJ1-4, with TRBD1 as a possible D gene (5 bases). This CDR3 spans 15 amino acids. The germline CDR1 and CDR2 sequences are SEHNR and FQNEAQ (reference sequence). Trimming took off 4 bases at V and 4 bases at J, with 13 bases between the two ends. The CDR3 DNA is TGTGCCAGCAGCTCGGCGCGGCAGGGTAATGAAAAACTGTTTTTT. Residues: CASSSARQGNEKLFF.

This chain joins TRBV13 and TRBJ1-1, with D possibly matching TRBD1 (5 bases). In germline, CDR1 is PRHDT, CDR2 FYEKMQ (reference sequence). CDR3 size: 14 residues. V lost 4 bases, J lost 3 bases, and 12 bases lay in between. CDR3 bases: TGTGCCAGCAGCTCCGGAGTGGGGGACACTGAAGCTTTCTTT. Translating it yields CASSSGVGDTEAFF.

The V and J genes are TRBV2 and TRBJ2-6; D is undetermined. The germline V gene encodes CDR1 SNHLY and CDR2 FYNNEI. The length of the CDR3 is 15 residues. The V and J ends lost 6 bases and 0 bases respectively, with 9 bases between them. CDR3 region: CASRERNSGANVLTF. In DNA, the CDR3 is TGTGCCAGCAGAGAACGGAACTCTGGGGCCAACGTCCTGACTTTC.

V and J are TRBV7-3 and TRBJ2-3; TRBD2 matches 11 bases. This CDR3 has 15 residues. The V and J ends lost 3 bases and 3 bases, in that order; junction bases with no gene match: 2. Germline V CDR1 and CDR2: SGHTA, FQGTGA. This CDR3 reads CASSLIAGGTDTQYF. CDR3 DNA: TGTGCCAGCAGCTTGATAGCGGGAGGGACAGATACGCAGTATTTT. The full variable domain, its missing parts supplied by reference TRBV7-3 and TRBJ2-3, is GAGVSQTPSNKVTEKGKYVELRCDPISGHTALYWYRQSLGQGPEFLIYFQGTGAADDSGLPNDRFFAVRPEGSVSTLKIQRTERGDSAVYLCASSLIAGGTDTQYFGPGTRLTVL.

The chain has TRBV18 and TRBJ1-1; D remains unclear. The V gene lost 4 bases and the J gene lost 4 bases, with 13 bases spanning the gap. The CDR3 spans 14 residues. CDR1 and CDR2 (germline): KGHSH, LQKENI. CDR3 loop: CASSRGLGGTEAFF. CDR3 DNA: TGTGCCAGCTCACGTGGGCTAGGAGGCACTGAAGCTTTCTTT. Variable domain in full (rest from reference TRBV18 and TRBJ1-1): NAGVMQNPRHLVRRRGQEARLRCSPMKGHSHVYWYRQLPEEGLKFMVYLQKENIIDESGMPKERFSAEFPKEGPSILRIQQVVRGDSAAYFCASSRGLGGTEAFFGQGTRLTVV.

This rearrangement joins TRBV5-1 to TRBJ1-1; D possibly corresponds to TRBD1 (6 bases). This CDR3 contains 14 residues. The germline V gene has CDR1 SGHRS and CDR2 YFSETQ. V was trimmed by 4 bases and J by 0 bases, leaving 10 bases between them. CDR3 bases: TGCGCCAGCAGCCAACAGGGCGTGAACACTGAAGCTTTCTTT. It encodes CASSQQGVNTEAFF. Full variable domain (missing parts from reference TRBV5-1 and TRBJ1-1): KAGVTQTPRYLIKTRGQQVTLSCSPISGHRSVSWYQQTPGQGLQFLFEYFSETQRNKGNFPGRFSGRQFSNSRSEMNVSTLELGDSALYLCASSQQGVNTEAFFGQGTRLTVV.

This clone was seen a few times. The chain links TRBV5-1 to TRBJ2-7; TRBD1 matches 7 bases. The CDR3 consists of 15 residues. Germline V gene data show CDR1 as SGHRS and CDR2 as YFSETQ. With 4 bases clipped from V and 3 bases from J, the junction kept 10 bases outside the gene matches. CDR3 protein: CASSPTWDSVYEQYF. The CDR3 DNA sequence: TGCGCCAGCAGCCCGACGTGGGACAGCGTCTACGAGCAGTACTTC.

Here the CDR3 reads CASSLGVKGTGRQPQHF. The CDR3 nucleotides are TGTGCCAGCAGCTTAGGGGTGAAGGGGACAGGGCGTCAGCCCCAGCATTTT. V is TRBV7-8 and J is TRBJ1-5; TRBD1 matches at 9 bases. Per germline, CDR1 SGHVS and CDR2 FQNEAQ. Trimming at V came to 1 base and at J to 6 bases, leaving 10 bases not matched to a gene. The CDR3 sequence is 17 residues long.

This rearrangement joins TRBV29-1 to TRBJ1-4; no clear D. V lost 7 bases and J lost 0, with 12 bases in between. This CDR3 comprises 14 residues. Germline assignment: CDR1 SQVTM and CDR2 ANQGSEA. CDR3: CSALQPATNEKLFF. The CDR3 nucleotides read TGCAGCGCCCTCCAGCCTGCAACTAATGAAAAACTGTTTTTT.